The 30 T cell receptor beta chains reported below all come from one sample, sequenced in a study of T cells in Graves' hyperthyroidism and ophthalmopathy (dated by TCRdb to between 2018 and 2020). Libraries were built with multiplex PCR. TCRdb names Illumina HiSeq 2000 as the instrument used. TCR beta CDR3 regions were amplified from RNA transcripts. The TCR CDR3 was subjected to a first round of RT-PCR using the HTBI primer set and the Qiagen OneStep RT-PCR kit. The public sequencing data were trimmed at Q25 with fastp and processed into clonotypes with MiXCR by TCRdb, which kept only in-frame beta chains. CDR3 protein duplicates are merged, each entry listing the most common genes and DNA. This sample holds about 560,000 distinct CDR3 sequences; about a sixth were observed only once. About 17% of the sample is held by the ten biggest clonotypes. Sample: blood. Receptors originate from a woman under 30 with Graves' hyperthyroidism.

The rearrangement joins TRBV15 to TRBJ2-1; 7 bases match TRBD2. The CDR3 has 15 amino acids. V lost 0 bases and J lost 2; bases outside the gene matches: 1. Germline CDR1 LNHNV, CDR2 YYDKDF (reference sequence). In nucleotides, the CDR3 is TGTGCCACCAGCAGAGATAGCGGGCCCTACAATGAGCAGTTCTTC. The encoded protein is CATSRDSGPYNEQFF.

The sample holds a few counts of this clonotype. The chain is built from TRBV20-1 and TRBJ2-5, with 7 bases aligning to TRBD1. Germline V lookup: CDR1 DFQATT, CDR2 SNEGSKA (reference sequence). Unmatched junction bases numbered 10, after V lost 0 bases and J lost 12 bases. CDR3 length equals 13 residues. Here the CDR3 DNA reads TGCAGTGCTAGAGACCACTTGGGACAGCCAGAGTACTTC. Translation gives CSARDHLGQPEYF.

The sample holds many counts of this clonotype. The chain is built from TRBV11-2 and TRBJ2-5; 8 nucleotides match TRBD1. Germline assignment: CDR1 SGHAT and CDR2 FQNNGV. V lost 5 bases and J lost 5; bases outside the gene matches: 7. The CDR3 has 14 residues. Here the CDR3 DNA reads TGTGCCAGCAGCCTGGACAGGGTTGGGGAGACCCAGTACTTC. It encodes CASSLDRVGETQYF.

This clonotype was observed at least ten times. J is TRBJ2-7 and V is TRBV27; TRBD1 matches 7 bases. CDR1 is MNHEY and CDR2 is SMNVEV in the germline V gene (reference sequence). The J segment lost 4 bases and the V segment lost 3 bases, leaving 6 bases of the junction unmatched. CDR3 size: 14 residues. CDR3 loop: CASSFGQGVYEQYF. CDR3 nucleotides: TGTGCCAGCAGTTTCGGTCAGGGGGTGTACGAGCAGTACTTC.

This clonotype came up many times. The V gene is TRBV12-3 or TRBV12-4, the J gene TRBJ1-2, with D tentatively TRBD1 (5 bases). The germline V and J ends were trimmed by 6 bases and 2 bases, with 10 bases remaining between them. This CDR3 region has 13 residues. CDR3 DNA sequence: TGTGCCAGCAGCTTGGGGCGGAACTATGGCTACACCTTC. Protein product: CASSLGRNYGYTF.

This clonotype has a count of ten or more. The chain employs TRBV7-2 and TRBJ2-1; TRBD2 aligns across 8 bases. The CDR3 totals 18 residues. The V gene's germline CDR1 is SGHTA and CDR2 FQGNSA. Unmatched junction bases numbered 8, after V lost 1 base and J lost 0 bases. The CDR3 DNA is TGTGCCAGCAGCTTAGGATATGGCGGGGGGTCCTCCTACAATGAGCAGTTCTTC. As protein: CASSLGYGGGSSYNEQFF.

The rearrangement links TRBV15 to TRBJ1-4, with D tentatively TRBD1 (5 bases). V was trimmed by 0 bases and J by 5 bases, leaving 10 bases between them. This CDR3 has 15 amino acids. The germline V gene has CDR1 LNHNV and CDR2 YYDKDF (reference sequence). The DNA of the CDR3 is TGTGCCACCAGCAGAGATCGGGGGATAAATGAAAAACTGTTTTTT. It translates to CATSRDRGINEKLFF.

The table lists this clonotype with many counts. The V gene is TRBV6-1, the J gene TRBJ1-2; no clear D gene. Per the germline V gene, CDR1 is MNHNS and CDR2 is SASEGT. Trimming took off 3 bases at V and 7 bases at J, with 3 bases between the two ends. The CDR3 spans 10 residues. The CDR3 DNA reads TGTGCCAGCAGTGACGGTGGCTACACCTTC. This gives the protein CASSDGGYTF.

The CDR3 sequence: CASKDREYTEAFF. The CDR3 bases are TGTGCCAGTAAGGACAGGGAGTACACTGAAGCTTTCTTT. The chain uses TRBV19 and TRBJ1-1; 8 positions match TRBD1. V lost 7 bases, J lost 3 bases, and 4 bases stayed unmatched. This CDR3 is built from 13 residues. Germline-derived CDR1 and CDR2 are LNHDA and SQIVND (reference sequence).

In its sample, this clonotype was seen a few times. The chain joins TRBV15 to TRBJ1-4; 9 positions match TRBD1. Germline V gene sequence: CDR1 LNHNV, CDR2 YYDKDF (reference sequence). V lost 4 bases, J lost 7 bases, and 7 bases stayed unmatched. This CDR3 is built from 15 residues. The CDR3 region is CATSKGTGKGEKLFF. As DNA, the CDR3 is TGTGCCACCAGCAAAGGGACAGGGAAGGGTGAAAAACTGTTTTTT.

The chain employs TRBV7-8 and TRBJ2-3, with D tentatively TRBD1 (5 bases). V lost 3 bases and J lost 3, with 19 bases in between. The CDR3 is 17 amino acids. Germline CDR1 is SGHVS and CDR2 is FQNEAQ. CDR3 amino acids: CASSFMGQGYKTDTQYF. The CDR3 DNA reads TGTGCCAGCAGCTTTATGGGGCAGGGTTATAAGACAGATACGCAGTATTTT.

This clonotype was observed at least ten times. This chain links TRBV12-3 or TRBV12-4 with TRBJ2-1, with D possibly matching TRBD1 (6 bases). The V end was cut by 5 bases, the J end by 2 bases, with 13 bases between. The CDR3 runs 15 residues. The CDR3 nucleotides are TGTGCCAGCAGTCCCCCGAAGGGGGCCTACAATGAGCAGTTCTTC. It codes for CASSPPKGAYNEQFF.

This clonotype has more than one count but fewer than ten. The chain carries TRBV6-6 and TRBJ1-2; TRBD1 might be the D (5 bases). V lost 0 bases and J lost 7, with 12 bases in between. CDR1 and CDR2 (germline): MNHNY, SVGAGI (reference sequence). The CDR3 extends over 14 amino acids. CDR3 sequence: CASSYSPGLSGYTF. The CDR3 DNA reads TGTGCCAGCAGTTACTCTCCAGGGTTGAGTGGCTACACCTTC.

The chain couples TRBV4-1 to TRBJ2-5; the D is unclear. V lost 0 bases to trimming and J lost 4 bases, with 6 bases between them. The germline V gene encodes CDR1 MGHRA and CDR2 YSYEKL. The CDR3 is 13 residues long. The CDR3 DNA reads as TGCGCCAGCAGCCAAGAGTGGGTAGAGACCCAGTACTTC. It specifies CASSQEWVETQYF.

This chain connects TRBV6-2 or TRBV6-3 to TRBJ2-1; a weak D match, TRBD1 (6 bases). V was cut by 0 bases and J by 4 bases, with 13 bases left in between. Germline V gene sequence: CDR1 MNHEY, CDR2 SVGEGT. CDR3 size: 16 residues. In nucleotides, the CDR3 is TGTGCCAGCAGTTACTCTCAGGGGATAAGGTACAATGAGCAGTTCTTC. The encoded protein is CASSYSQGIRYNEQFF.

This sequence joins TRBV7-9 and TRBJ2-1, with 9 bases fitting TRBD2. V dropped 5 bases and J dropped 9; count of bases not matched to a gene: 23. In germline, CDR1 is SEHNR, CDR2 FQNEAQ (reference sequence). The CDR3 is 19 amino acids. The CDR3 nucleotides read TGTGCCAGCAGCCAAGCATTGGGGGCTAGCGGGGCCGCGACCGGTGAGCAGTTCTTC. Its protein product is CASSQALGASGAATGEQFF.

This rearrangement joins TRBV3-1 to TRBJ2-3; 12 bases fit TRBD2. V lost 0 bases, J lost 4 bases, and 2 bases stayed unmatched. From germline, CDR1 is LGHDT and CDR2 YNNKEL (reference sequence). The CDR3 loop spans 16 amino acids. CDR3 sequence: CASSQDASGRADTQYF. CDR3 DNA: TGTGCCAGCAGCCAAGATGCTAGCGGGAGGGCAGATACGCAGTATTTT.

The J gene is TRBJ1-5, the V gene TRBV20-1; 8 bases are a match to TRBD1. In germline, CDR1 is DFQATT, CDR2 SNEGSKA (reference sequence). CDR3 length: 19 residues. V lost 2 bases, J lost 5 bases, and 20 bases stayed unmatched. CDR3 region: CSARMPGQGEPLLHQPQHF. The DNA for the CDR3 is TGCAGTGCTAGAATGCCAGGACAGGGCGAACCCCTTCTTCATCAGCCCCAGCATTTT.

The CDR3, as DNA: TGTGCCAGCTTAGAGATCCGGACAGGGCCAAGCTATGGCTACACCTTC. The encoded protein is CASLEIRTGPSYGYTF. The chain employs TRBV11-2 and TRBJ1-2; TRBD1 matches 8 bases. There are 16 residues in the CDR3. The trim removed 8 bases at V and 4 bases at J, leaving 15 bases unmatched. Germline V lookup: CDR1 SGHAT, CDR2 FQNNGV. Full variable domain (missing parts from reference TRBV11-2 and TRBJ1-2): EAGVAQSPRYKIIEKRQSVAFWCNPISGHATLYWYQQILGQGPKLLIQFQNNGVVDDSQLPKDRFSAERLKGVDSTLKIQPAKLEDSAVYLCASLEIRTGPSYGYTFGSGTRLTVV.

This clonotype came up many times. The genes are TRBV12-3 or TRBV12-4 and TRBJ2-1, with 8 nucleotides matching TRBD2. CDR3 size: 15 residues. V shed 8 bases and J 6 bases; nucleotides not matched to a gene: 12. The CDR3 DNA reads TGTGCCAGCCTTTTCAGGCGGGGGGCGGGCAATGAGCAGTTCTTC. Translated, it gives CASLFRRGAGNEQFF.

This clonotype was recorded at least ten times. This sequence joins TRBV12-3 or TRBV12-4 and TRBJ1-1, with D possibly TRBD1 on 6 matching bases. There are 13 residues in the CDR3. V lost 6 bases, J lost 4 bases, and 12 bases lay in between. The CDR3 spells CASRYREATEAFF. The DNA of the CDR3 is TGTGCCAGCAGATACAGGGAGGCCACTGAAGCTTTCTTT.

This clonotype was seen repeatedly, ten times or more. This rearrangement joins TRBV12-3 or TRBV12-4 to TRBJ1-4, with 8 bases aligning to TRBD1. There are 14 residues in the CDR3. Trimming cost V 5 bases and J 10 bases; bases outside gene matches: 9. The CDR3: CASSVAGGEGKLFF. The CDR3 region has the DNA TGTGCCAGCAGTGTTGCAGGGGGCGAGGGAAAACTGTTTTTT.

This clonotype was recorded a few times. CDR3 loop: CASSQEGRLNYGYTF. CDR3 bases: TGCGCCAGCAGCCAAGAAGGGCGGTTGAACTATGGCTACACCTTC. The chain couples TRBV4-1 to TRBJ1-2; D is ambiguous. Trimming removed 0 bases from V and 2 bases from J, with 10 bases in between. Per the germline V gene, CDR1 is MGHRA and CDR2 is YSYEKL. This CDR3 contains 15 residues.

This sequence joins TRBV10-1 and TRBJ1-1, with D possibly matching TRBD1 (5 bases). Looked up from germline, CDR1 is WNHNN and CDR2 is SYGVQD (reference sequence). This CDR3 is built from 16 residues. Trimming removed 0 bases at V and 0 bases at J, with 11 bases between. CDR3 region: CASSESANRMNTEAFF. As DNA, the CDR3 is TGCGCCAGCAGTGAGTCCGCGAACAGGATGAACACTGAAGCTTTCTTT.

The chain couples TRBV3-1 to TRBJ2-5; 9 bases agree with TRBD2. This CDR3 is built from 15 residues. Trimming cost V 3 bases and J 3 bases; bases outside gene matches: 5. Germline V CDR1 and CDR2: LGHDT, YNNKEL (reference sequence). The CDR3 is CASSHSGGKKETQYF. For the CDR3, the DNA is TGTGCCAGCAGCCACAGCGGGGGGAAAAAAGAGACCCAGTACTTC.

This clonotype was picked up a small number of times. CDR3 sequence (DNA): TGCAGTGCTAGTCCTCTATTCGAGGCAGGGGTCTCCTACGAGCAGTACTTC. As protein: CSASPLFEAGVSYEQYF. The chain uses TRBV20-1 and TRBJ2-7, with D perhaps matching TRBD1 (6 bases). This CDR3 is built from 17 residues. Deletions cut 3 bases from V and 0 bases from J, with 21 bases between. Germline CDR1 reads DFQATT; CDR2 reads SNEGSKA (reference sequence).

This clonotype was found many times. As DNA, the CDR3 is TGTGCCAGCAGCGAAGTAGGCACAGATACGCAGTATTTT. Protein product: CASSEVGTDTQYF. This sequence joins TRBV7-2 and TRBJ2-3; D uncertain. The CDR3 spans 13 residues. Trimming removed 5 bases from V and 1 base from J, with 7 bases in between. Germline CDR1 is SGHTA and CDR2 is FQGNSA.

The table lists this clonotype with many counts. The chain employs TRBV3-1 and TRBJ2-1; 8 bases align to TRBD2. This CDR3 spans 15 amino acids. V lost 2 bases to trimming and J lost 8 bases; unmatched junction nucleotides: 8. Germline-derived CDR1 and CDR2 are LGHDT and YNNKEL (reference sequence). The CDR3 loop is CASSQRAGEWDEQFF. DNA for the CDR3: TGTGCCAGCAGCCAACGAGCGGGAGAGTGGGATGAGCAGTTCTTC.

This chain links TRBV15 with TRBJ2-5, with 8 bases identical to TRBD1. V trimming: 7 bases; J trimming: 5 bases; junction bases outside the gene matches: 9. This CDR3 region has 14 residues. Germline CDR1 is LNHNV and CDR2 is YYDKDF (reference sequence). CDR3: CATNRAGGLETQYF. The DNA of the CDR3 is TGTGCCACCAACAGGGCAGGGGGCCTTGAGACCCAGTACTTC.

The table lists this clonotype with many counts. The chain recombines TRBV7-7 with TRBJ2-7, with 14 bases that match TRBD2. CDR1 SSHAT and CDR2 FNYEAQ come from the germline V gene (reference sequence). CDR3 length: 15 residues. The V segment lost 5 bases and the J segment 5 bases; nucleotides outside the gene matches: 5. The CDR3 DNA reads as TGTGCCAGCAGCCCCGGGACTAGCGGGAGTCACGAGCAGTACTTC. It codes for CASSPGTSGSHEQYF.